Listed below are T cell receptor beta chains from one sample, sequenced in a study of T cell responses to AZD1222 COVID-19 vaccine. The method was immunoSEQ multiplex PCR; TCRdb's version includes in-frame clones alone and lacks a portion of them. The profile shows tens of thousands of clones, roughly 90% of them singletons. Sequencing used peripheral blood, obtained 28 days after the second AZD1222 dose. Source of these receptors: an adult who received the AZD1222 COVID-19 vaccine. Both conserved end residues are part of each CDR3. Fields, in order: J gene, V gene, D gene, clone size, CDR3 protein, CDR3 DNA. A D gene is named only where the DNA matches it firmly. The size entry is marked missing in some rows and otherwise reads once, few, many or a size class.

TRBJ1-6 TRBV12-3/TRBV12-4 - - CASSLGPSTPLHF TGTGCCAGCAGTTTGGGTCCTTCGACACCCCTCCACTTT
TRBJ1-1 TRBV5-5 - once CASSLAYRENTEAFF TGTGCCAGCAGCTTGGCATACAGGGAGAACACTGAAGCTTTCTTT
TRBJ1-5 TRBV5-1 - - CASSFEGQLNQPQHF TGCGCCAGCAGCTTCGAGGGCCAACTGAATCAGCCCCAGCATTTT
TRBJ1-2 TRBV19 - - CASSMYGYTF TGTGCCAGTAGTATGTATGGCTACACCTTC
TRBJ1-1 TRBV5-1 - - CASSLGAMNTEAFF TGCGCCAGCAGCTTGGGGGCCATGAACACTGAAGCTTTCTTT
TRBJ2-3 TRBV19 - - CASSMVGDTQYF TGTGCCAGTAGTATGGTGGGAGATACGCAGTATTTT
TRBJ1-2 TRBV21-1 - - CASRNGTGRLYGYTF TGTGCCAGCAGGAATGGGACAGGTCGTCTCTATGGCTACACCTTC
TRBJ2-7 TRBV6-6 - - CASRDIANYEQYF TGTGCCAGCAGGGACATCGCGAACTACGAGCAGTACTTC
TRBJ2-7 TRBV5-1 - - CASSLAAGSYEQYF TGCGCCAGCAGCTTGGCCGCAGGTTCCTACGAGCAGTACTTC
TRBJ2-7 TRBV6-1 - - CASRSGDSYEQYF TGTGCCAGCCGCTCCGGTGACTCCTACGAGCAGTACTTC
TRBJ1-1 TRBV19 - - CASWGDTEAFF TGTGCCAGTTGGGGGGACACTGAAGCTTTCTTT
TRBJ2-2 TRBV15 TRBD1 - CATSTDRTGVANTGELFF TGTGCCACCAGCACCGACCGGACAGGGGTCGCGAACACCGGGGAGCTGTTTTTT
TRBJ2-1 TRBV6-5 TRBD2 once CATRGLAANEQFF TGTGCCACCAGGGGACTAGCGGCCAATGAGCAGTTCTTC
TRBJ1-5 TRBV6-5 TRBD1 - CASSYSGGGGTWPQHF TGTGCCAGCAGTTACTCGGGAGGGGGCGGAACTTGGCCCCAGCATTTT
TRBJ1-4 TRBV7-2 TRBD1 once CASSLAPTTGANEKLFF TGTGCCAGCAGCTTAGCGCCGACGACAGGGGCTAATGAAAAACTGTTTTTT
TRBJ2-1 TRBV7-9 - - CASRAKTDRFF TGTGCCAGCAGAGCTAAAACAGACAGGTTCTTC
TRBJ2-1 TRBV5-1 TRBD1 - CASSLAGTEDNEQFF TGCGCCAGCAGCTTGGCCGGGACAGAGGACAATGAGCAGTTCTTC
TRBJ2-3 TRBV4-2 - - CASSQEPLNTQYF TGTGCCAGCAGCCAAGAGCCCCTGAATACGCAGTATTTT
TRBJ2-3 TRBV24-1 - - CATSDPPGERASADTQYF TGTGCCACCAGTGATCCACCCGGGGAGCGGGCCTCCGCAGATACGCAGTATTTT
TRBJ2-7 TRBV11-2 - - CASSLVPGPPHEQYF TGTGCCAGCAGCTTAGTTCCGGGACCCCCTCACGAGCAGTACTTC
TRBJ1-4 TRBV7-8 TRBD1 - CASSLSLTGQGYVGNEKLFF TGTGCCAGCAGCTTAAGCCTAACGGGACAGGGTTACGTTGGTAATGAAAAACTGTTTTTT
TRBJ2-3 TRBV6-4 TRBD1 few CASSDSTGADTQYF TGTGCCAGCAGTGACTCGACAGGGGCAGATACGCAGTATTTT
TRBJ2-5 TRBV5-1 - - CASSLRAASEETQYF TGCGCCAGCAGCTTAAGGGCGGCTAGCGAAGAGACCCAGTACTTC
TRBJ1-1 TRBV9 TRBD1 - CASSSRDRATEAFF TGTGCCAGCAGCAGCCGGGACAGGGCCACTGAAGCTTTCTTT
TRBJ2-1 TRBV6-4 - - CASSDRDSSYNEQFF TGTGCCAGCAGTGACAGAGACAGCTCCTACAATGAGCAGTTCTTC
TRBJ1-3 TRBV5-8 - - CASSPQAGFGAGNTIYF TGTGCCAGCAGCCCACAGGCTGGATTCGGCGCCGGAAACACCATATATTTT
TRBJ1-5 TRBV5-4 - - CASSLGWNQPQHF TGTGCCAGCAGCTTGGGTTGGAATCAGCCCCAGCATTTT
TRBJ1-6 TRBV28 - - CASSLEDSRNSPLHF TGTGCCAGCAGTTTAGAGGACAGCCGTAATTCACCCCTCCACTTT
TRBJ2-7 TRBV21-1 - - CASSKELREDPGHGYEQYF TGTGCCAGCAGCAAAGAACTAAGGGAGGATCCAGGGCACGGCTACGAGCAGTACTTC
TRBJ2-4 TRBV6-2/TRBV6-3 TRBD1 - CASSSPGQGGPAKNIQYF TGTGCCAGCAGTTCTCCGGGACAGGGCGGTCCGGCCAAAAACATTCAGTACTTC
TRBJ1-2 TRBV14 - once CASSQDPLWGSNYGYTF TGTGCCAGCAGCCAAGATCCCCTTTGGGGGAGTAACTATGGCTACACCTTC
TRBJ1-6 TRBV24-1 - - CATSELRGCWNNSPLHF TGTGCCACCAGTGAGCTCCGAGGGTGTTGGAATAATTCACCCCTCCACTTT
TRBJ2-2 TRBV6-5 TRBD2 - CASSMTSGRTGELFF TGTGCCAGCAGCATGACTAGCGGGAGGACCGGGGAGCTGTTTTTT
TRBJ2-3 TRBV7-3 - - CASSEVGRDTQYF TGTGCCAGCAGCGAGGTTGGACGAGATACGCAGTATTTT
TRBJ1-4 TRBV7-2 TRBD1 - CASSLETGGDEKLFF TGTGCCAGCAGCTTAGAAACAGGGGGGGATGAAAAACTGTTTTTT
TRBJ1-1 TRBV27 - - CASSLSAIVLITEAFF TGTGCCAGCAGTTTATCGGCAATAGTCTTAATCACTGAAGCTTTCTTT
TRBJ2-1 TRBV18 TRBD2 - CASSSLAEYNEQFF TGTGCCAGCTCTAGTCTAGCGGAATACAATGAGCAGTTCTTC
TRBJ1-1 TRBV5-1 - - CASSQNTLNTEAFF TGCGCCAGCAGCCAGAACACGCTGAACACTGAAGCTTTCTTT
TRBJ2-7 TRBV6-5 - - CASGLIHEQYF TGTGCCAGCGGATTAATCCACGAGCAGTACTTC
TRBJ1-2 TRBV12-3/TRBV12-4 - - CASSTAGHYGYTF TGTGCCAGCAGTACGGCGGGGCACTATGGCTACACCTTC
TRBJ2-1 TRBV7-2 TRBD2 - CASSLVGTSGSSYNEQFF TGTGCCAGCAGCTTAGTCGGTACTAGCGGGAGTTCCTACAATGAGCAGTTCTTC
TRBJ2-7 TRBV6-6 - once CASTPAGSYEQYF TGTGCCAGCACTCCTGCTGGCTCCTACGAGCAGTACTTC
TRBJ1-1 TRBV29-1 - once CSVVMRGHNEAFF TGCAGCGTTGTGATGAGGGGCCACAATGAAGCTTTCTTT
TRBJ2-7 TRBV5-1 TRBD1 - CASSQGQVGYGEQYF TGCGCCAGCAGCCAGGGACAGGTAGGTTACGGCGAGCAGTACTTC
TRBJ2-5 TRBV7-2 - - CASSLWSGGQETQYF TGTGCCAGCAGCTTATGGTCTGGGGGGCAAGAGACCCAGTACTTC
TRBJ1-6 TRBV4-1 TRBD1 - CASSDRGLDNSPLHF TGCGCCAGCAGCGACAGGGGATTAGATAATTCACCCCTCCACTTT
TRBJ2-3 TRBV11-2 - - CASSLNGGGKPADTQYF TGTGCCAGCAGCTTAAACGGAGGGGGGAAACCGGCAGATACGCAGTATTTT
TRBJ2-7 TRBV3-1/TRBV3-2 - few CASSQEGLYYEQYF TGTGCCAGCAGCCAAGAAGGTCTATACTACGAGCAGTACTTC
TRBJ1-5 TRBV19 - - CASSTQGLSQPQHF TGTGCCAGTAGTACCCAGGGATTAAGTCAGCCCCAGCATTTT
TRBJ1-2 TRBV19 TRBD1 - CASSDPGTGTYGYTF TGTGCCAGTAGTGATCCCGGGACAGGGACTTATGGCTACACCTTC
TRBJ1-5 TRBV7-8 TRBD1 - CASSPYRGRDQPQHF TGTGCCAGCAGCCCATACAGGGGGCGCGATCAGCCCCAGCATTTT
TRBJ2-3 TRBV6-2/TRBV6-3 - few CASSYVAGLQDTQYF TGTGCCAGCAGTTACGTGGCGGGGCTCCAAGATACGCAGTATTTT
TRBJ1-3 TRBV9 TRBD1 - CASSPRPGTGTGNTIYF TGTGCCAGCAGCCCACGTCCCGGGACAGGGACTGGAAACACCATATATTTT
TRBJ1-3 TRBV12-5 - few CASGPNRAGGNTIYF TGTGCTAGTGGTCCTAACAGGGCAGGTGGAAACACCATATATTTT
TRBJ2-3 TRBV6-6 - once CASSPHRVSTDTQYF TGTGCCAGCAGTCCCCATCGTGTAAGCACAGATACGCAGTATTTT
TRBJ1-6 TRBV27 - - CASSLRQGGSPLHF TGTGCCAGCAGTTTAAGGCAGGGAGGGTCCCCCCTCCACTTT
TRBJ2-5 TRBV11-2 - once CASSPVTSKETQYF TGTGCCAGCAGTCCGGTGACTAGTAAAGAGACCCAGTACTTC
TRBJ1-5 TRBV9 TRBD1 - CASSNTTGAQPQHF TGTGCCAGCAGCAATACGACAGGGGCTCAGCCCCAGCATTTT
TRBJ2-7 TRBV12-3/TRBV12-4 - - CASSTRDREQYF TGTGCCAGCAGTACCCGGGACCGCGAGCAGTACTTC